This T cell receptor (beta chain) was recovered during a study of T-cell reconstitution after alpha-beta-depleted transplantation in children. Germline V gene data show CDR1 as SGHAT and CDR2 as FQDESV (reference sequence). The CDR3 covers 18 residues. Trimming pared 1 base from V and 2 bases from J, leaving 20 bases between. Construction of the TCRbeta library involved unique molecular identifiers. In TCRdb, the PCR reads were re-called with MiXCR into one record per CDR3 protein. Found here are almost 600,000 distinct CDR3 sequences, 27% of them singletons; the top ten hold about 35%. The chain joins TRBV11-1 to TRBJ2-5; D may be TRBD1 (6 bases). The material was PBMCs, obtained before TCRalphabeta/CD19-depleted stem cell transplant. This clonotype was obtained from a boy under two years old with Wiskott-Aldrich syndrome, due to receive a stem cell transplant. The CDR3 spells CASSLVIWGRTDQETQYF. The CDR3, as DNA: TGTGCCAGCAGCTTAGTAATCTGGGGAAGGACAGATCAAGAGACCCAGTACTTC. Based on the CDR3 plus reference TRBV11-1 and TRBJ2-5, the full variable domain is EAEVAQSPRYKITEKSQAVAFWCDPISGHATLYWYRQILGQGPELLVQFQDESVVDDSQLPKDRFSAERLKGVDSTLKIQPAELGDSAMYLCASSLVIWGRTDQETQYFGPGTRLLVL.